The clone carrying this TCR beta chain has at least ten counts. Germline CDR1 and CDR2: SGHTA and FQGNSA. The CDR3 length is 14 residues. Losses at the gene ends were 1 base for V and 12 bases for J; bases not matched to a gene: 8. Individually, cDNA molecules had unique molecular identifiers attached to them. MiXCR, run by TCRdb on the 5' RACE reads, gives a single entry per CDR3 protein. The sample has some 60,000 distinct CDR3 sequences, roughly 8% seen once. The data originate from a study of early T cells in non-severe SARS-CoV-2 infection. Study context: Sequencing of bulk RNA from unsorted whole blood was done, without chain pairing.

The rearrangement joins TRBV7-2 to TRBJ2-3; 9 positions agree with TRBD1. Specimen: whole blood. This TCR came from an adult who was a healthcare worker with PCR-confirmed SARS-CoV-2 infection or an uninfected control (not recorded which). The CDR3: CASSLEGQGRSQYF. CDR3 nucleotides: TGTGCCAGCAGCTTAGAGGGACAGGGTCGTTCACAGTATTTT.